The TCR beta chain under discussion was sequenced for a study of cytomegalovirus exposure and HLA in healthy donors. General study results and limits: The study recorded some 160 TCR beta chains that were cytomegalovirus-associated. Presence/absence analyses supposed approximately even sequencing depth among donors.

These donors counted as nominally healthy when sampled, but unrecorded immune exposures were likely. Notes on this clone: Its antigen is unknown.

This CDR3 has 17 amino acids. V was shortened by 4 bases and J by 1 base, with 19 bases between the two germline ends. Germline loops: CDR1 MGHRA, CDR2 YSYEKL. A multiplex PCR was run with 60 Vbeta primers and 13 Jbeta primers. As processed by the authors: About 83 million unique TCR beta chains, 10 million to 14 million shared, were counted in a later analysis. Clones were sequenced by immunoSEQ multiplex PCR, and TCRdb holds only the in-frame ones, with some missing. V, J and clone size derive from that table, while D and trimming were established from the DNA sequence. This sample's clone table lists about 200,000 clones.

Input material: PBMCs. The sequence was obtained from a boy between 10 and 17 years old in good health and CMV-seronegative. The rearrangement uses TRBV4-1 and TRBJ1-1, with D maybe TRBD1 (6 bases). This chain's CDR3 is CASSLGGREGGNTEAFF. CDR3 in DNA: TGCGCCAGCAGCCTTGGAGGCAGGGAGGGGGGGAACACTGAAGCTTTCTTT.